This entry describes one T cell receptor (beta chain). The CDR3 loop spans 13 amino acids. This specimen comes from a study of blood T cell repertoires in COVID-19. The table came from immunoSEQ multiplex PCR; TCRdb's copy has only in-frame clones and leaves some out. In the table there are approximately 40,000 clones, approximately 88% of which are singletons. The chain links TRBV21-1 to TRBJ1-2. TRBV21-1 is a pseudogene. Sample: peripheral blood. The sequence was collected from a woman in her 70s with acute or convalescent COVID-19. The CDR3 DNA follows: TGTGCCAGCAGCAAAGCGGAGGCGAGAGGCTACACCTTC. Protein product: CASSKAEARGYTF.